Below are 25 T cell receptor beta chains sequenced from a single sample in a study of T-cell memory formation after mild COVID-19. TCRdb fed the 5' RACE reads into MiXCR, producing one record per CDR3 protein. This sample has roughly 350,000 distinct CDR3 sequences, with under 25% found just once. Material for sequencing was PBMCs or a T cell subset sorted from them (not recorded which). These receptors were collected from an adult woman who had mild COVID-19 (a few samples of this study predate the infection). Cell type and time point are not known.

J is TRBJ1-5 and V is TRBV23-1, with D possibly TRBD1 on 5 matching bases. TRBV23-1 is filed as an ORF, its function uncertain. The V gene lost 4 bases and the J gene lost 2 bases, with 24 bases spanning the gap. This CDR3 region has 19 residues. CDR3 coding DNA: TGCGCCAGCAGTCCGTCGGGACTCTGCCCTTCTGGGGGCAATCAGCCCCAGCATTTT. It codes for CASSPSGLCPSGGNQPQHF.

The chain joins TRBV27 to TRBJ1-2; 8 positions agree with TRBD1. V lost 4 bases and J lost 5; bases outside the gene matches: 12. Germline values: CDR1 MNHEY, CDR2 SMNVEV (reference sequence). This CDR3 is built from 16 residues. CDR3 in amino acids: CASSCLDRARCYGYTF. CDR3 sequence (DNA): TGTGCCAGCAGTTGCCTGGACAGGGCGCGTTGTTATGGCTACACCTTC.

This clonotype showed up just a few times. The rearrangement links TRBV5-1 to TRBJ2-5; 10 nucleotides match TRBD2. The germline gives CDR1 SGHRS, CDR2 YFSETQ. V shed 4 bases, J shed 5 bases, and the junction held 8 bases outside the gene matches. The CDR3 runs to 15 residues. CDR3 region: CASSQKRGGRETQYF. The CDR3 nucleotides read TGCGCCAGCAGCCAAAAGCGGGGGGGCCGCGAGACCCAGTACTTC.

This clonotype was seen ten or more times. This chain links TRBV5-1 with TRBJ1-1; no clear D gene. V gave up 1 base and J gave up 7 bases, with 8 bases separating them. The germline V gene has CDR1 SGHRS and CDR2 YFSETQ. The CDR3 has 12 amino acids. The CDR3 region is CASSLRPGEAFF. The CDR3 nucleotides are TGCGCCAGCAGCTTGAGACCGGGTGAAGCTTTCTTT.

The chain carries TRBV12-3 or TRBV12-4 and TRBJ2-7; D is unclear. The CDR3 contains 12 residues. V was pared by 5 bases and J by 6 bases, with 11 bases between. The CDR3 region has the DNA TGTGCCAGCAGTCCCTCTGGGTTCGAGCAGTACTTC. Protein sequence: CASSPSGFEQYF.

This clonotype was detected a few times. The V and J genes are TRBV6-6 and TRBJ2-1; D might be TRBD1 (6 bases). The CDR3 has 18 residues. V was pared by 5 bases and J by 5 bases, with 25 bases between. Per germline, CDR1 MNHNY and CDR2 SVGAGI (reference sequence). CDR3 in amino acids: CASSPLTVRGRDNNEQFF. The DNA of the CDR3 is TGTGCCAGCAGTCCCCTAACCGTCCGGGGAAGGGACAACAATGAGCAGTTCTTC.

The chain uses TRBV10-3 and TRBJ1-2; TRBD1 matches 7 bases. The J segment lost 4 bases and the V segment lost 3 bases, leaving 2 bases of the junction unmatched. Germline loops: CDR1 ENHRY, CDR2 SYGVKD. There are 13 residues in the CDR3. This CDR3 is CAISEEGAYGYTF. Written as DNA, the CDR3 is TGTGCCATCAGTGAAGAGGGGGCCTATGGCTACACCTTC.

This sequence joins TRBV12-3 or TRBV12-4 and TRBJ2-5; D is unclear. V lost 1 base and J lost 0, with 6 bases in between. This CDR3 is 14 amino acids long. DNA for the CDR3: TGTGCCAGCAGTTTAGGGCCACACCAAGAGACCCAGTACTTC. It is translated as CASSLGPHQETQYF.

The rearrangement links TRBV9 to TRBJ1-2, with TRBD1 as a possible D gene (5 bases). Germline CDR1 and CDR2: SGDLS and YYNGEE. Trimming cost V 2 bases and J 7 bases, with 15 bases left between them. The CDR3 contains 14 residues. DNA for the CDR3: TGTGCCAGCAGCGTCAGGGACCTTCCCGGTGGCTACACCTTC. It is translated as CASSVRDLPGGYTF.

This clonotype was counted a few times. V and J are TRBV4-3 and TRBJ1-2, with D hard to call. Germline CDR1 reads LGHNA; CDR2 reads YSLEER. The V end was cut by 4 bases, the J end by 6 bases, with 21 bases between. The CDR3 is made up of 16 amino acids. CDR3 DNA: TGCGCCAGCAGCCTGGCTTGGAGCCCTGGGAAGCATGGCTACACCTTC. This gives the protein CASSLAWSPGKHGYTF.

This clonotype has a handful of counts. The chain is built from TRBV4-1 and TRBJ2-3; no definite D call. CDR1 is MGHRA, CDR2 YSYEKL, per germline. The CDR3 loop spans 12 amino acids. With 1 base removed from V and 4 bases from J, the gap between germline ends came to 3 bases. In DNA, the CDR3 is TGCGCCAGCAGCCAAGGTCCAGATACGCAGTATTTT. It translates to CASSQGPDTQYF.

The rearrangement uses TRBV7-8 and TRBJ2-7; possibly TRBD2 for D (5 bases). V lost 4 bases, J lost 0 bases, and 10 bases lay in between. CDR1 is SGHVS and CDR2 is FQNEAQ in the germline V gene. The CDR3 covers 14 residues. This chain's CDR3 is CASSYGLISYEQYF. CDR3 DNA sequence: TGTGCCAGCAGCTACGGACTTATCTCCTACGAGCAGTACTTC.

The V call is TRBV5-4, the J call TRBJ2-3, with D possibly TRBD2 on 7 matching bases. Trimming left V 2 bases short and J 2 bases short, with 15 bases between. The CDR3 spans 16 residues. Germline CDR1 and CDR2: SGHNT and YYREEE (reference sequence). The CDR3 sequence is CASSFPRGGNTDTQYF. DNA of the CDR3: TGTGCCAGCAGCTTTCCGAGGGGGGGCAACACAGATACGCAGTATTTT.

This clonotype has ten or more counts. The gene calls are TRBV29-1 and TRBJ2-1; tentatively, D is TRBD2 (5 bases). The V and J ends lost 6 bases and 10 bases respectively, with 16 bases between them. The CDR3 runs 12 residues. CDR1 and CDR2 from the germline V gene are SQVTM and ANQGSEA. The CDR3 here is CSVERDGREQFF. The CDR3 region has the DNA TGCAGCGTGGAGAGGGATGGTAGGGAGCAGTTCTTC.

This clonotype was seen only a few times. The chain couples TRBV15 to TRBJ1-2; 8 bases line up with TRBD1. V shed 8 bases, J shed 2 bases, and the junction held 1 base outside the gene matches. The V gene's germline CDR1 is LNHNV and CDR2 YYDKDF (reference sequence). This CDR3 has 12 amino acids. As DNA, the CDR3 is TGTGCCACCCGGACAGGGAACTATGGCTACACCTTC. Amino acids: CATRTGNYGYTF.

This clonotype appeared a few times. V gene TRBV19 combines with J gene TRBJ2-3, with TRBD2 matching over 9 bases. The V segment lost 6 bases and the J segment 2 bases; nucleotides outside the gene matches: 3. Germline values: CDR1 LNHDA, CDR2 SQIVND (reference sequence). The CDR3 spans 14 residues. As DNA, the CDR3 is TGTGCCAGTAGGACTAGCGGAATCACAGATACGCAGTATTTT. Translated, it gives CASRTSGITDTQYF.

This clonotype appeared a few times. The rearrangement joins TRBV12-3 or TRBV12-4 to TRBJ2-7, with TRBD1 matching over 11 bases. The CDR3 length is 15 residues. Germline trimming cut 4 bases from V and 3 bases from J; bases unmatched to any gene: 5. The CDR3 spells CASSSSDRGLYEQYF. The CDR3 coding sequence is TGTGCCAGCAGTTCCTCGGACAGGGGGCTCTACGAGCAGTACTTC.

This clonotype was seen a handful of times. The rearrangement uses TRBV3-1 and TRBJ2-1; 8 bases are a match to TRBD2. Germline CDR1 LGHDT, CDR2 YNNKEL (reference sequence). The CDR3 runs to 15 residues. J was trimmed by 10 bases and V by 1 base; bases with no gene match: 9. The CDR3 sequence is CASSQGLAMGGEQFF. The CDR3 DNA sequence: TGTGCCAGCAGCCAAGGACTAGCGATGGGCGGGGAGCAGTTCTTC.

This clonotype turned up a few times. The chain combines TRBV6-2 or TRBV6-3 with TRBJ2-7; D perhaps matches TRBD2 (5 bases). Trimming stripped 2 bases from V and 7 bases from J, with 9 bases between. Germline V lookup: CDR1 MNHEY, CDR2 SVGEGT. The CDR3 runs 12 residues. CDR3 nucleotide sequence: TGTGCCAGCAGTTACATGAGAGGGGAGCAGTACTTC. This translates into CASSYMRGEQYF.

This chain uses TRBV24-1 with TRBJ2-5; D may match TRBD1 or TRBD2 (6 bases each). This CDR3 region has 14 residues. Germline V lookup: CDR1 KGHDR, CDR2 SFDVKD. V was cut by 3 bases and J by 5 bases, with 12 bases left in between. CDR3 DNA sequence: TGTGCCACCAGTGATCCCCGGGGGCCGGAGACCCAGTACTTC. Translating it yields CATSDPRGPETQYF.

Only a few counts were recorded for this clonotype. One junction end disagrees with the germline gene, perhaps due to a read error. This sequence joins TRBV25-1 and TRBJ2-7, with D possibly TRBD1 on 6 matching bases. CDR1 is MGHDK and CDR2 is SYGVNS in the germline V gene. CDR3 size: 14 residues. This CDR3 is CASRQGRGEYEQYF. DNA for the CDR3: TGTGCCAGCAGACAGGGTAGGGGTGAATACGAACAGTACTTC.

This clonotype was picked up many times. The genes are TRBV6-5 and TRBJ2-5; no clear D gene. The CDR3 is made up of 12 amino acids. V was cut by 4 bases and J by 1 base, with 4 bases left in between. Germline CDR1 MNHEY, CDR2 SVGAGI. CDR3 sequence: CASSSPQETQYF. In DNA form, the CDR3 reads TGTGCCAGCAGTTCCCCCCAAGAGACCCAGTACTTC.

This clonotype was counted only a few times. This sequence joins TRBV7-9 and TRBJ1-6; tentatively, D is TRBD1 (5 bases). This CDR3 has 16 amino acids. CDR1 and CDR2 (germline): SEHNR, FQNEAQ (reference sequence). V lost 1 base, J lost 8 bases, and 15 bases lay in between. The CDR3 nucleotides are TGTGCCAGCAGCTTAGAGGGTCCGGGGCGCGATTCACCCCTCCACTTT. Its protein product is CASSLEGPGRDSPLHF.

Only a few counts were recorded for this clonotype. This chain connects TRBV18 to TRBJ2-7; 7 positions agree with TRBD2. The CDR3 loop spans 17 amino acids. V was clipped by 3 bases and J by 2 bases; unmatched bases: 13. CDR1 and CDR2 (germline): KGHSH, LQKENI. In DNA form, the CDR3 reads TGTGCCAGCTCACCTCCCCACCCGTTAGCGGGTCCCTACGAGCAGTACTTC. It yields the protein CASSPPHPLAGPYEQYF.

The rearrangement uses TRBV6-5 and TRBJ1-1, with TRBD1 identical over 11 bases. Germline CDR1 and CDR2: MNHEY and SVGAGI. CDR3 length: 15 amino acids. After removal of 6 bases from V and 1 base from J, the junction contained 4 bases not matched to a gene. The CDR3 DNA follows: TGTGCCAGCAGCCGTGGACAGGGGGCGAACACTGAAGCTTTCTTT. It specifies CASSRGQGANTEAFF.